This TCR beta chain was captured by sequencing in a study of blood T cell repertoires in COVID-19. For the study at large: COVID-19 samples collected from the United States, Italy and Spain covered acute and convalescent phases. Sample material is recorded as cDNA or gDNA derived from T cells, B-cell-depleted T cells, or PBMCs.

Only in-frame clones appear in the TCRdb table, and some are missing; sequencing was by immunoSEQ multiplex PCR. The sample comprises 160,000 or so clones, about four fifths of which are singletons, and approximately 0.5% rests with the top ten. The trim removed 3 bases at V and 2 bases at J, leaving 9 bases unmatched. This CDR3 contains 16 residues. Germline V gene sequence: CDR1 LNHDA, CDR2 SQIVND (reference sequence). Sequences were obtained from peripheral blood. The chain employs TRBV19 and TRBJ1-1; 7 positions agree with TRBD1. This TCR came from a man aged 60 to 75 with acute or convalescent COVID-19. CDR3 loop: CASSIGPGQVNTEAFF. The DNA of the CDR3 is TGTGCCAGTAGTATTGGTCCCGGACAGGTAAACACTGAAGCTTTCTTT.